The 26 T cell receptor beta chains given below trace back to one sample, sequenced in a study of CD8 T cells in Susac syndrome. When the RNA was reverse transcribed, random hexamers were used with an input of roughly 0.45 to 1 ug. A single record per CDR3 protein comes from TCRdb applying MiXCR to the immunoSEQ multiplex PCR reads. The sample contains some 140,000 distinct CDR3 sequences, roughly 80% of which appear only once. The sample consisted of CD8+ T cells from PBMCs. The origin of the receptors is a human donor with multiple sclerosis.

Worth noting for this clonotype: Sequence at one end of the junction differs from germline and may be a read error. V and J are TRBV7-7 and TRBJ2-5; D not certain. Germline CDR1 reads SSHAT; CDR2 reads FNYEAQ (reference sequence). This CDR3 has 16 amino acids. The CDR3 spells CASSLGTVAFTETQYF. DNA for the CDR3: TGTGCTAGCAGCTTAGGTACCGTTGCGTTCACAGAGACCCAGTACTTC.

This sequence joins TRBV6-5 and TRBJ1-1; D is ambiguous. The CDR3 has 12 residues. V gave up 2 bases and J gave up 5 bases, with 6 bases separating them. Germline CDR1 is MNHEY and CDR2 is SVGAGI. This CDR3 is CASSYVGTEAFF. The CDR3 DNA reads TGTGCCAGCAGTTACGTCGGGACTGAAGCTTTCTTT.

The V and J genes are TRBV5-4 and TRBJ1-1, with TRBD1 matching over 12 bases. V was pared by 0 bases and J by 3 bases, with 3 bases of the junction left unmatched. The CDR3 extends over 16 amino acids. CDR1 SGHNT and CDR2 YYREEE come from the germline V gene (reference sequence). CDR3 nucleotides: TGTGCCAGCAGCTTGGGGGGACAGGGGGCCCACACTGAAGCTTTCTTT. It encodes CASSLGGQGAHTEAFF.

The table lists this clonotype with a count of one. This chain connects TRBV20-1 to TRBJ2-1, with 10 bases identical to TRBD2. The CDR3 consists of 19 residues. CDR1 and CDR2 (germline): DFQATT, SNEGSKA (reference sequence). J was trimmed by 3 bases and V by 3 bases; bases with no gene match: 17. The CDR3 DNA reads TGCAGTGCTAGTTATCGTAAGAGCGGGAGGGCCCCCGGCTACAATGAGCAGTTCTTC. Its translation is CSASYRKSGRAPGYNEQFF.

The chain couples TRBV29-1 to TRBJ2-1; 10 bases agree with TRBD2. CDR1 SQVTM and CDR2 ANQGSEA come from the germline V gene. The CDR3 has 12 residues. J was trimmed by 10 bases and V by 7 bases; bases with no gene match: 7. The CDR3 loop reads CSGTLAGGEQFF. CDR3 sequence (DNA): TGCAGCGGGACCTTAGCGGGAGGCGAGCAGTTCTTC.

This chain connects TRBV11-3 to TRBJ2-1, with 13 positions matching TRBD2. Looked up from germline, CDR1 is SGHNT and CDR2 is YENEEA. V gave up 4 bases and J gave up 4 bases; unmatched junction bases: 4. CDR3 length: 16 amino acids. CDR3 protein: CASSSRTSGSYNEQFF. The CDR3 DNA reads as TGTGCCAGCAGCTCCAGGACTAGCGGGAGTTACAATGAGCAGTTCTTC. Variable domain in full (rest from reference TRBV11-3 and TRBJ2-1): EAGVVQSPRYKIIEKKQPVAFWCNPISGHNTLYWYLQNLGQGPELLIRYENEEAVDDSQLPKDRFSAERLKGVDSTLKIQPAELGDSAVYLCASSSRTSGSYNEQFFGPGTRLTVL.

In this sample, this clonotype turned up a few times. The chain links TRBV27 to TRBJ1-4; D unclear. Per germline, CDR1 MNHEY and CDR2 SMNVEV (reference sequence). The V end lost 0 bases, the J end lost 3 bases, and 5 bases lay between the germline ends. The CDR3 consists of 14 residues. The chain's CDR3 is CASSLSGSNEKLFF. The CDR3 DNA follows: TGTGCCAGCAGTTTATCGGGGTCTAATGAAAAACTGTTTTTT.

In this sample, this clonotype turned up once. The chain links TRBV6-1 to TRBJ1-2, with 8 bases aligning to TRBD1. CDR1 and CDR2 (germline): MNHNS, SASEGT. The CDR3 consists of 17 residues. V trimming: 5 bases; J trimming: 0 bases; junction bases outside the gene matches: 11. The CDR3 loop is CASSLGQGLPSNYGYTF. The CDR3, as DNA: TGTGCCAGCAGTCTCGGACAGGGACTACCTTCTAACTATGGCTACACCTTC.

This clonotype was detected a few times. V and J are TRBV14 and TRBJ2-7; TRBD2 matches 12 bases. Per germline, CDR1 SGHDN and CDR2 FVKESK. The CDR3 contains 17 residues. Trimming cost V 2 bases and J 2 bases; bases outside gene matches: 7. CDR3 sequence: CASSQTGLAGRTYEQYV. Here the CDR3 DNA reads TGTGCCAGCAGCCAAACCGGACTAGCGGGGAGGACCTACGAGCAGTACGTC.

The gene calls are TRBV5-8 and TRBJ2-6; D possibly corresponds to TRBD1 (6 bases). The germline gives CDR1 SGHTS, CDR2 YDEGEE. The CDR3 length is 17 residues. The V end was cut by 7 bases, the J end by 0 bases, with 17 bases between. The CDR3 region has the DNA TGTGCCAGCCGACGAGGACAGTGGGGCTCTGGGGCCAACGTCCTGACTTTC. Translation gives CASRRGQWGSGANVLTF.

V gene TRBV29-1 combines with J gene TRBJ1-2; 9 nucleotides line up with TRBD1. Germline-derived CDR1 and CDR2 are SQVTM and ANQGSEA. V trimming: 6 bases; J trimming: 8 bases; junction bases outside the gene matches: 7. The CDR3 consists of 12 residues. CDR3 nucleotide sequence: TGCAGCGTACTGGGACAGGGCGGCGGCTACACCTTC. Protein sequence: CSVLGQGGGYTF.

The chain uses TRBV25-1 and TRBJ1-1, with D tentatively TRBD1 (5 bases). Per germline, CDR1 MGHDK and CDR2 SYGVNS. The CDR3 totals 16 residues. V was pared by 3 bases and J by 3 bases, with 17 bases between. CDR3 in DNA: TGTGCCAGCAGTGATAGTAGTGAGGGAGGGGACACTGAAGCTTTCTTT. Encoded protein: CASSDSSEGGDTEAFF.

The V and J genes are TRBV11-3 and TRBJ2-7; TRBD2 aligns across 7 bases. V lost 2 bases and J lost 2; bases outside the gene matches: 3. The germline CDR1 and CDR2 sequences are SGHNT and YENEEA. CDR3 length: 14 amino acids. CDR3 DNA sequence: TGTGCCAGCAGCTTAACGGGGGGAGCCTACGAGCAGTACGTC. It is translated as CASSLTGGAYEQYV.

The chain links TRBV7-9 to TRBJ2-3, with D hard to call. Trimming cost V 3 bases and J 2 bases, with 6 bases left between them. The germline V gene has CDR1 SEHNR and CDR2 FQNEAQ (reference sequence). The CDR3 is 13 residues long. CDR3 coding DNA: TGTGCCAGCAGCTTCCCACACACAGATACGCAGTATTTT. This gives the protein CASSFPHTDTQYF.

In its sample, this clonotype was seen once. The rearrangement joins TRBV25-1 to TRBJ2-1; D is unresolved. CDR1 is MGHDK, CDR2 SYGVNS, per germline. Trimming removed 4 bases from V and 6 bases from J, with 4 bases in between. The CDR3 extends over 11 amino acids. The CDR3, as DNA: TGTGCCAGCAGTGCCGGCAATGAGCAGTTCTTC. Amino acids: CASSAGNEQFF.

V gene TRBV7-6 combines with J gene TRBJ1-1, with D tentatively TRBD1 (5 bases). The CDR3 length is 12 residues. Looked up from germline, CDR1 is SGHVS and CDR2 is FNYEAQ. V lost 4 bases and J lost 5, with 8 bases in between. The CDR3: CASSSQGTEAFF. DNA of the CDR3: TGTGCCAGCAGCTCTCAGGGTACTGAAGCTTTCTTT. Using reference TRBV7-6 and TRBJ1-1 for the parts outside the CDR3, the full variable domain is GAGVSQSPRYKVTKRGQDVALRCDPISGHVSLYWYRQALGQGPEFLTYFNYEAQQDKSGLPNDRFSAERPEGSISTLTIQRTEQRDSAMYRCASSSQGTEAFFGQGTRLTVV.

The J gene is TRBJ2-5, the V gene TRBV4-1, with TRBD1 identical over 10 bases. Germline V CDR1 and CDR2: MGHRA, YSYEKL. The trim removed 7 bases at V and 1 base at J, leaving 6 bases unmatched. The CDR3 length is 15 residues. Here the CDR3 DNA reads TGCGCCAGCACCGCGACAGGGGGCATCCAAGAGACCCAGTACTTC. Amino acids: CASTATGGIQETQYF.

This sequence joins TRBV7-9 and TRBJ2-2; 8 bases are shared with TRBD1. After removal of 6 bases from V and 7 bases from J, the junction contained 4 bases not matched to a gene. Germline CDR1 and CDR2: SEHNR and FQNEAQ (reference sequence). There are 13 residues in the CDR3. The CDR3 bases are TGTGCCAGCAGAAAGGACAGGGACGGGGAGCTGTTTTTT. Its protein product is CASRKDRDGELFF.

The chain carries TRBV30 and TRBJ1-5; D is ambiguous. Trimming took off 2 bases at V and 3 bases at J, with 8 bases between the two ends. Germline CDR1 reads GTSNPN; CDR2 reads SVGIG (reference sequence). CDR3 size: 13 residues. The CDR3 DNA follows: TGTGCCTGGAGTTATGGGTCCAATCAGCCCCAGCATTTT. Translated, it gives CAWSYGSNQPQHF.

CDR3 residues: CASSLHPGGHTNNEQFF. The DNA of the CDR3 is TGTGCCAGCAGCTTGCATCCGGGCGGACATACGAACAATGAGCAGTTCTTC. The chain has TRBV13 and TRBJ2-1, with D possibly being TRBD1 (5 bases). CDR1 PRHDT and CDR2 FYEKMQ come from the germline V gene (reference sequence). The CDR3 is 17 amino acids. V gave up 3 bases and J gave up 5 bases, with 20 bases separating them.

V gene TRBV19 combines with J gene TRBJ1-2; TRBD1 matches 7 bases. Trimming cost V 5 bases and J 2 bases; bases outside gene matches: 8. The germline CDR1 and CDR2 sequences are LNHDA and SQIVND (reference sequence). This CDR3 has 15 amino acids. The CDR3 here is CASSRPATGNYGYTF. The CDR3, as DNA: TGTGCCAGTAGTCGACCGGCGACAGGGAACTATGGCTACACCTTC.

The V call is TRBV6-5, the J call TRBJ1-6; 8 bases line up with TRBD1. The CDR3 runs 15 residues. The J segment lost 5 bases and the V segment lost 2 bases, leaving 2 bases of the junction unmatched. CDR1 and CDR2 (germline): MNHEY, SVGAGI. The DNA of the CDR3 is TGTGCCAGCAGTTACCAGACAGGGGATAATTCACCCCTCCACTTT. The encoded protein is CASSYQTGDNSPLHF.

The chain has TRBV30 and TRBJ1-4; the D gene is possibly TRBD1 (5 bases). The CDR3 is 18 residues long. Trimming removed 0 bases at V and 4 bases at J, with 21 bases between. CDR1 is GTSNPN, CDR2 SVGIG, per germline (reference sequence). CDR3 amino acids: CAWSVSTWEGLINEKLFF. Here the CDR3 DNA reads TGTGCCTGGAGTGTATCGACGTGGGAGGGACTGATTAATGAAAAACTGTTTTTT.

The chain couples TRBV28 to TRBJ2-1; 8 bases are a match to TRBD1. Germline V gene data show CDR1 as MDHEN and CDR2 as SYDVKM. The CDR3 consists of 19 residues. V was pared by 6 bases and J by 4 bases, with 20 bases of the junction left unmatched. The CDR3 loop reads CASSTLDRVRSRGYNEQFF. In DNA form, the CDR3 reads TGTGCCAGCAGCACTCTGGACAGGGTTAGGTCCCGCGGGTACAATGAGCAGTTCTTC.

The chain has TRBV14 and TRBJ2-1; the D gene is possibly TRBD2 (6 bases). CDR1 is SGHDN and CDR2 is FVKESK in the germline V gene. This CDR3 spans 17 amino acids. The V gene lost 4 bases and the J gene lost 4 bases, with 20 bases spanning the gap. The CDR3 nucleotides are TGTGCCAGCAGCCGGGGGGTGGTAGCGGAAGCTTACAATGAGCAGTTCTTC. Its protein is CASSRGVVAEAYNEQFF.

The rearrangement links TRBV19 to TRBJ2-5; D gene unclear. CDR1 LNHDA and CDR2 SQIVND come from the germline V gene (reference sequence). V shed 7 bases and J shed 0 bases, with 12 bases lying between them. The length of the CDR3 is 14 residues. The DNA of the CDR3 is TGTGCCAGTAAGGGCAGCCATTACCAAGAGACCCAGTACTTC. Residues: CASKGSHYQETQYF.